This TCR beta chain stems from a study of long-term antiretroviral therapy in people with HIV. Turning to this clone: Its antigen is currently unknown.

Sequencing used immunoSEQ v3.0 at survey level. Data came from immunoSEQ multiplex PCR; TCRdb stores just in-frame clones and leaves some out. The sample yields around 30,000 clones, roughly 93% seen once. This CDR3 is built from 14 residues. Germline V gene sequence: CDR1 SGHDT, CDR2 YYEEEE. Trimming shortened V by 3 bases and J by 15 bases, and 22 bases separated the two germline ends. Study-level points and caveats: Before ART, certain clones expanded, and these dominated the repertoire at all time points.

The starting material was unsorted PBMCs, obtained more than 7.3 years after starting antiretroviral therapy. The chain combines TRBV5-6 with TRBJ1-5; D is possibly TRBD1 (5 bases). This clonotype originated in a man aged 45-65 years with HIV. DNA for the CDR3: TGTGCCAGCAGCTCCTCCGGGACTCGTCGTGGGGGGCATTTT. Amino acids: CASSSSGTRRGGHF. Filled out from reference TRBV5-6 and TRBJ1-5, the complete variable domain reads DAGVTQSPTHLIKTRGQQVTLRCSPKSGHDTVSWYQQALGQGPQFIFQYYEEEERQRGNFPDRFSGHQFPNYSSELNVNALLLGDSALYLCASSSSGTRRGGHFGDGTRLSIL.